This entry concerns a single T cell receptor beta chain. The count of this clone is one. No cognate antigen has been identified for it. Base quality data are lacking; no much larger clone is found one base away. These data originate in a study of OX40 agonist ivuxolimab in advanced cancers. Some background on the complete study: Ivuxolimab was an agonistic, fully human IgG2 monoclonal antibody directed against OX40 (CD134), a costimulatory receptor. The paper covers the monotherapy dose-escalation part of the phase I ivuxolimab trial, which included N of about 56 patients. Patients were allowed to have had prior anti-PD-1, anti-PD-L1 or anti-CTLA-4 therapy, and approximately 40% of the dose-escalation patients had been treated with checkpoint inhibitors. Partial responses occurred in three dose-escalation patients: two with cutaneous melanoma and one with hepatocellular carcinoma. Among the roughly 50 dose-escalation patients, around 20 had hepatocellular carcinoma, roughly 15 melanoma, 9 renal cell carcinoma and 9 head and neck cancer. The dose-escalation cohort was 80% to 90% male with a mean age of approximately 60 years, ranging from roughly 20 to 80. Peripheral TCRbeta sequencing aimed to test whether ivuxolimab altered TCR sequence diversity and caused clonal T-cell expansion. Intravenous ivuxolimab was administered to patients every 2 weeks at six dose levels: 0.01, 0.1, 0.3, 1.5, 3 and 10 mg/kg.

For sequencing of the TCRbeta CDR3 region, genomic DNA was extracted from the sorted cells. The immunoSEQ Assay was used for sequencing of TCRbeta CDR3 regions. In TCRdb, the immuneACCESS table is reduced to in-frame sequences with V and J assigned. These tables do not hold every clone; where another copy was compared, an unresolved V gene accounts for under half, and the others remain unexplained. In all, the sample holds 85,000 to 95,000 clones, and 75% to 90% of those were seen once. The top ten constitute 0.33% of the sample. General study outcomes and caveats: The antigen specificity of the clonally expanded peripheral T cells was not determined. After ivuxolimab, CD8+ T cells had more expanded clones than CD4+ T cells on average. In the 0.1-3.0 mg/kg groups, partial responders were among the patients with the lowest normalized peripheral clonal expansion, particularly in CD8+ T cells. Clonal expansion of both CD4+ and CD8+ blood T cells was observed from baseline to week 6 at doses 0.1 to 3.0 mg/kg. Low levels of normalized T-cell clonal expansion were also seen in some patients who did not respond.

The trial excluded patients who had a history of autoimmune disease or were on systemic immunosuppression. Peripheral blood for TCR sequencing was drawn from every dose cohort at baseline, at cycle 4 day 1 and at cycle 7 day 1. The samples were taken from a phase I, first-in-human, multicenter, open-label dose-escalation trial of ivuxolimab. The trial enrolled adults with locally advanced or metastatic head and neck squamous cell, hepatocellular, melanoma or renal cell carcinoma. Before TCR sequencing, CD4+ T cells and CD8+ T cells from peripheral blood were sorted into separate populations. The CDR3 sequence holds 10 residues, the cysteine and phenylalanine included. Left in the record is the CDR3 DNA by itself, 30 bases read in frame from the first base. Trimming costs V 7 bases and J 8 bases, and their ends lie 11 bases apart. For CDR1 and CDR2, the germline V gene lists SQVTM and ANQGSEA.

This sequence uses TRBV29-1 and TRBJ1-1, with a weak D call of TRBD1 (6 bases match). This TCR was sampled from an adult with an advanced solid tumor such as melanoma, head and neck, liver or kidney cancer. The specimen comprised CD4+ or CD8+ T cells sorted from blood, sampled in a trial of the OX40 agonist ivuxolimab. Read as DNA, the sequence is TGCAGCGCTGGGGGCAAGGAAGCTTTCTTT. Its product reads: CSAGGKEAFF. The full variable domain, completed from the reference TRBV29-1 and TRBJ1-1 proteins outside the CDR3, reads SAVISQKPSRDICQRGTSLTIQCQVDSQVTMMFWYRQQPGQSLTLIATANQGSEATYESGFVIDKFPISRPNLTFSTLTVSNMSPEDSSIYLCSAGGKEAFFGQGTRLTVV.